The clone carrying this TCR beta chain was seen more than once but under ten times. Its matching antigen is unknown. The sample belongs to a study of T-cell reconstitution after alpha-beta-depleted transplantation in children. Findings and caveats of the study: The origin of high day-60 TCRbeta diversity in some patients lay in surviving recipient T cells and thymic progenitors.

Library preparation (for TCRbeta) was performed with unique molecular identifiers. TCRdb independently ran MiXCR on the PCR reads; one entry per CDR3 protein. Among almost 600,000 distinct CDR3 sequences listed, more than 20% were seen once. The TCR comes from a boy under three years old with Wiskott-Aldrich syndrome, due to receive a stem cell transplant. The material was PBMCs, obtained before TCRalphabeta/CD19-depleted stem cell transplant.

The CDR3 spells CASSPVGADSGNTIYF. The CDR3 DNA reads as TGCGCCAGCAGCCCCGTGGGGGCCGACTCTGGAAACACCATATATTTT. The V gene is TRBV5-1, the J gene TRBJ1-3; D possibly corresponds to TRBD1 (6 bases). This CDR3 comprises 16 residues. Germline V gene sequence: CDR1 SGHRS, CDR2 YFSETQ. V lost 4 bases and J 0 bases, leaving 14 bases between the germline ends. Full variable domain (missing parts from reference TRBV5-1 and TRBJ1-3): KAGVTQTPRYLIKTRGQQVTLSCSPISGHRSVSWYQQTPGQGLQFLFEYFSETQRNKGNFPGRFSGRQFSNSRSEMNVSTLELGDSALYLCASSPVGADSGNTIYFGEGSWLTVV.